Presented here are 27 T cell receptor beta chains from one specimen sequenced in a study of blood T cells in healthy people across ages. PCR was performed a second time for roughly 7 to 12 cycles using a sample-barcoded 5' primer and a J-beta primer mix. TCRdb recomputed calls from the 5' RACE reads with MiXCR, one row per CDR3 protein. Among some 1.7 million distinct CDR3 sequences listed, 28% were seen once. Sample: blood. These receptors were obtained from a woman in her twenties or thirties in good health.

The rearrangement links TRBV28 to TRBJ1-5; tentatively, D is TRBD1 (5 bases). The CDR3 loop spans 15 amino acids. Trimming took 6 bases from V and 2 from J, leaving 14 bases between them. CDR1 and CDR2 (germline): MDHEN, SYDVKM. The CDR3 DNA follows: TGTGCCAGCAGCCCCCCAGGGTTGGGCAATCAGCCCCAGCATTTT. As protein: CASSPPGLGNQPQHF.

This clonotype appeared a few times. The chain carries TRBV15 and TRBJ2-5; 11 nucleotides match TRBD2. The CDR3 has 16 residues. The ends lost 2 bases at V and 5 bases at J; junction bases unmatched: 7. Germline V gene data show CDR1 as LNHNV and CDR2 as YYDKDF (reference sequence). CDR3 loop: CATSRQLAGGGETQYF. CDR3 sequence (DNA): TGTGCCACCAGCAGACAGCTAGCGGGGGGTGGGGAGACCCAGTACTTC.

This clonotype was seen at least ten times. The V and J genes are TRBV5-1 and TRBJ1-2, with TRBD1 identical over 7 bases. Germline assignment: CDR1 SGHRS and CDR2 YFSETQ. The CDR3 consists of 17 residues. V trimming: 4 bases; J trimming: 4 bases; junction bases outside the gene matches: 16. The CDR3, as DNA: TGCGCCAGCAGCCCATCCCGGGACAGAAGCTTCTCCTATGGCTACACCTTC. Its translation: CASSPSRDRSFSYGYTF.

This clonotype was seen a few times. The rearrangement links TRBV5-5 to TRBJ1-1, with D unresolved. The CDR3 extends over 15 amino acids. Germline V gives CDR1 SGHKS, CDR2 YYEKEE (reference sequence). V lost 0 bases, J lost 1 base, and 10 bases lay in between. CDR3: CASSLVGGKNTEAFF. The CDR3 DNA sequence: TGTGCCAGCAGCTTGGTCGGAGGAAAGAACACTGAAGCTTTCTTT.

This clonotype was detected many times. The V and J genes are TRBV7-2 and TRBJ2-7, with a tentative D call TRBD1 (6 bases). V was cut by 4 bases and J by 6 bases, with 16 bases left in between. This CDR3 has 14 residues. Germline-derived CDR1 and CDR2 are SGHTA and FQGNSA. CDR3 nucleotide sequence: TGTGCCAGCAGCTCCAGCCTTCGAGGGGGCGAGCAGTACTTC. Its protein is CASSSSLRGGEQYF.

This clonotype was seen a handful of times. This sequence joins TRBV7-2 and TRBJ1-2, with 8 bases lining up with TRBD1. This CDR3 region has 16 residues. Germline V CDR1 and CDR2: SGHTA, FQGNSA. Trimming cost V 0 bases and J 5 bases; bases outside gene matches: 8. CDR3 amino acids: CASSLAQQGAGYGYTF. CDR3 in DNA: TGTGCCAGCAGCTTAGCCCAGCAGGGGGCAGGGTATGGCTACACCTTC.

V gene TRBV5-1 combines with J gene TRBJ1-1, with D tentatively TRBD1 (6 bases). The CDR3 totals 15 residues. Trimming left V 4 bases short and J 7 bases short, with 20 bases between. Germline V gene data show CDR1 as SGHRS and CDR2 as YFSETQ. CDR3 DNA sequence: TGCGCCAGCAGCCCCCTAGAATCAGGGGCGGGTGAAGCTTTCTTT. Its translation: CASSPLESGAGEAFF.

The gene calls are TRBV7-8 and TRBJ2-2; 7 bases are shared with TRBD1. Germline CDR1 and CDR2: SGHVS and FQNEAQ. This CDR3 comprises 17 residues. With V trimmed by 2 bases and J by 2 bases, 8 bases remained unmatched. The CDR3, as DNA: TGTGCCAGCAGCTTAAGGGATCGGGACAGTAACACCGGGGAGCTGTTTTTT. Protein sequence: CASSLRDRDSNTGELFF.

In this sample, this clonotype turned up once. The chain uses TRBV29-1 and TRBJ1-1; a possible D gene is TRBD1 (5 bases). The CDR3 contains 14 residues. With 6 bases removed from V and 0 bases from J, the gap between germline ends came to 14 bases. CDR1 and CDR2 from the germline V gene are SQVTM and ANQGSEA. CDR3 protein: CSVSGGGLNTEAFF. CDR3 nucleotides: TGCAGCGTCAGCGGGGGGGGACTGAACACTGAAGCTTTCTTT.

This clonotype was picked up many times. The chain is built from TRBV7-2 and TRBJ2-1, with D tentatively TRBD2 (6 bases). CDR1 is SGHTA and CDR2 is FQGNSA in the germline V gene. Deletions cut 6 bases from V and 4 bases from J, with 10 bases between. This CDR3 region has 13 residues. CDR3 coding DNA: TGTGCCAGCAGTCCCGGGACTTACAATGAGCAGTTCTTC. Protein sequence: CASSPGTYNEQFF.

Many counts were recorded for this clonotype. The chain has TRBV20-1 and TRBJ2-5; 7 bases are a match to TRBD2. V lost 5 bases, J lost 2 bases, and 11 bases stayed unmatched. The CDR3 covers 15 residues. CDR1 and CDR2 from the germline V gene are DFQATT and SNEGSKA (reference sequence). The CDR3 sequence is CSAPNRWGGQETQYF. The CDR3 DNA follows: TGCAGTGCTCCTAACCGATGGGGGGGACAAGAGACCCAGTACTTC.

The V call is TRBV6-2 or TRBV6-3, the J call TRBJ2-3; 10 nucleotides align to TRBD1. V shed 4 bases, J shed 4 bases, and the junction held 8 bases outside the gene matches. Germline loops: CDR1 MNHEY, CDR2 SVGEGT. CDR3 length: 16 residues. The CDR3 protein is CASSSRGTGDPDTQYF. Here the CDR3 DNA reads TGTGCCAGCAGTTCCAGGGGGACAGGGGACCCAGATACGCAGTATTTT.

This chain uses TRBV14 with TRBJ2-1; the D is unclear. The CDR3 totals 14 residues. V was pared by 9 bases and J by 0 bases, with 12 bases between. Germline CDR1 and CDR2: SGHDN and FVKESK. CDR3 protein: CARFDLGSYNEQFF. For the CDR3, the DNA is TGTGCCAGATTTGACTTGGGCTCCTACAATGAGCAGTTCTTC.

The chain is built from TRBV5-1 and TRBJ2-1; the D is unclear. Germline V lookup: CDR1 SGHRS, CDR2 YFSETQ. The CDR3 contains 13 residues. Between the trimmed V and J ends, which lost 4 bases and 7 bases, there was a span of 12 bases. The chain's CDR3 is CASSTSAPNEQFF. CDR3 nucleotides: TGCGCCAGCAGCACGTCAGCCCCGAATGAGCAGTTCTTC.

CDR3 sequence (DNA): TGCAGCGTTGAGAGGAGTTCCTACGAGCAGTACTTC. It translates to CSVERSSYEQYF. V usage is TRBV29-1 and J usage is TRBJ2-7; D not resolved. V shed 3 bases and J shed 1 base, with 7 bases lying between them. Germline V CDR1 and CDR2: SQVTM, ANQGSEA. This CDR3 comprises 12 residues.

V is TRBV12-3 or TRBV12-4 and J is TRBJ1-1; D is unclear. The V gene lost 6 bases and the J gene lost 5 bases, with 19 bases spanning the gap. The length of the CDR3 is 15 residues. The CDR3 nucleotides read TGTGCCAGCAGCCTCGGTCCTCGGAAGATGACTGAAGCTTTCTTT. This sequence encodes CASSLGPRKMTEAFF.

This clonotype appeared many times. The V and J genes are TRBV7-2 and TRBJ2-5; 7 nucleotides line up with TRBD1. CDR3 length equals 14 residues. Germline lookup yields CDR1 SGHTA and CDR2 FQGNSA. The trim removed 5 bases at V and 4 bases at J, leaving 7 bases unmatched. The CDR3 region is CASSPQTGPETQYF. CDR3 DNA sequence: TGTGCCAGCAGCCCCCAGACAGGGCCAGAGACCCAGTACTTC.

This clonotype was seen more than once but under ten times. Its ends do not fully match the called genes, so a read error is possible. The chain combines TRBV9 with TRBJ1-2, with D tentatively TRBD1 (6 bases). Germline V lookup: CDR1 SGDLS, CDR2 YYNGEE. The CDR3 length is 16 residues. The CDR3 DNA follows: TGTGCCTGCAGCGCTACAGGGCCGGGAGATGCGGGGGGCTACACCTTC. Translating gives CACSATGPGDAGGYTF. The variable domain in full, with the rest retrieved from reference TRBV9 and TRBJ1-2, is DSGVTQTPKHLITATGQRVTLRCSPRSGDLSVYWYQQSLDQGLQFLIQYYNGEERAKGNILERFSAQQFPDLHSELNLSSLELGDSALYFCACSATGPGDAGGYTFGSGTRLTVV.

This chain connects TRBV2 to TRBJ1-6; 9 nucleotides align to TRBD1. Per the germline V gene, CDR1 is SNHLY and CDR2 is FYNNEI. Germline trimming cut 6 bases from V and 12 bases from J; bases unmatched to any gene: 6. The CDR3 is 13 amino acids. CDR3 DNA: TGTGCCAGCAGCGGACAGGGGCCTCAACCCCTCCACTTT. Its protein product is CASSGQGPQPLHF.

The chain uses TRBV18 and TRBJ2-7; 10 bases line up with TRBD1. TRBJ2-4 explains the end of the DNA better; the J call may be wrong. The CDR3 consists of 15 residues. Looked up from germline, CDR1 is KGHSH and CDR2 is LQKENI. The CDR3 DNA is TGTGCCAGCTCATCCCTTGGGACAGGGGAGAACATTCAGTACTTC. Translation: CASSSLGTGENIQYF.

The chain links TRBV12-3 or TRBV12-4 to TRBJ2-5; 14 bases agree with TRBD2. Trimming at V came to 6 bases and at J to 11 bases, leaving 11 bases not matched to a gene. CDR3 size: 15 residues. CDR3 sequence reads: CASRRPGLAGAEQYF. In DNA form, the CDR3 reads TGTGCCAGCAGGAGACCGGGACTAGCGGGAGCTGAGCAGTACTTC.

In this sample, this clonotype turned up many times. The junction differs from germline at one of its ends, possibly a read error. The chain has TRBV29-1 and TRBJ2-7, with D maybe TRBD1 (6 bases). CDR1 is SQVTM and CDR2 is ANQGSEA in the germline V gene. There are 11 residues in the CDR3. CDR3 amino acids: CSANREYGQYF. CDR3 coding DNA: TGCAGCGCGAACAGGGAGTACGGGCAGTACTTC.

The chain has TRBV4-3 and TRBJ2-3, with TRBD2 identical over 7 bases. The CDR3 is made up of 17 amino acids. The V and J ends lost 3 bases and 4 bases, in that order; junction bases with no gene match: 13. Germline assignment: CDR1 LGHNA and CDR2 YSLEER. The CDR3 reads CASSQPGTTFRPDTQYF. The CDR3 bases are TGCGCCAGCAGCCAGCCTGGGACTACCTTCCGACCAGATACGCAGTATTTT.

This clonotype appeared many times. The gene calls are TRBV20-1 and TRBJ1-5, with D unresolved. The CDR3 is 15 amino acids. Germline loops: CDR1 DFQATT, CDR2 SNEGSKA (reference sequence). With 1 base removed from V and 0 bases from J, the gap between germline ends came to 10 bases. The CDR3 is CSARGPSNSNQPQHF. The CDR3 DNA follows: TGCAGTGCTAGAGGGCCTTCCAATAGCAATCAGCCCCAGCATTTT.

This clonotype was seen only a few times. The gene calls are TRBV6-5 and TRBJ2-1; maybe TRBD2 (5 bases). With 4 bases removed from V and 0 bases from J, the gap between germline ends came to 16 bases. Germline lookup yields CDR1 MNHEY and CDR2 SVGAGI. This CDR3 has 17 amino acids. CDR3 bases: TGTGCCAGCAGTTCCGCTTGGCGGGTAAGCTCCTACAATGAGCAGTTCTTC. This codes for CASSSAWRVSSYNEQFF.

This clonotype was found many times. The CDR3 nucleotides read TGCAGCGCCACTCCGGGACAGGGGAACACTGAAGCTTTCTTT. This sequence encodes CSATPGQGNTEAFF. The chain carries TRBV29-1 and TRBJ1-1; 9 bases agree with TRBD1. Germline values: CDR1 SQVTM, CDR2 ANQGSEA. The CDR3 extends over 14 amino acids. V lost 7 bases to trimming and J lost 1 base; unmatched junction nucleotides: 7. The full variable domain, with the rest looked up from reference TRBV29-1 and TRBJ1-1, is SAVISQKPSRDICQRGTSLTIQCQVDSQVTMMFWYRQQPGQSLTLIATANQGSEATYESGFVIDKFPISRPNLTFSTLTVSNMSPEDSSIYLCSATPGQGNTEAFFGQGTRLTVV.

This clonotype was counted between two and nine times. The gene calls are TRBV5-1 and TRBJ2-6; D uncertain. Trimming stripped 4 bases from V and 0 bases from J, with 8 bases between. Germline loops: CDR1 SGHRS, CDR2 YFSETQ. The CDR3 has 15 amino acids. The CDR3 DNA reads as TGCGCCAGCAGCGATTGGCCCTCTGGGGCCAACGTCCTGACTTTC. The encoded protein is CASSDWPSGANVLTF.